This passage covers 22 T cell receptor beta chains from one sample sequenced in a study of T cells expressing NK-cell markers. TCRdb derives one entry per CDR3 protein from the 5' RACE reads, leaving out DNA. The sample includes roughly 350,000 distinct CDR3 sequences. Sequenced input: blood T cells: a sorted CD56 or NKG2C T cell subset, CD4+ or CD8+ T cells, or bulk PBMC T cells (not recorded which). These receptor sequences come from a man aged 18-69 years in good health.

V and J are TRBV19 and TRBJ2-2; absent DNA, TCRdb's TRBD2 call cannot be checked. Germline loops: CDR1 LNHDA, CDR2 SQIVND (reference sequence). The CDR3 consists of 16 residues. This CDR3 is CASQPRTSRNTGELFF. Looking up the rest from reference TRBV19 and TRBJ2-2 gives the full variable domain: DGGITQSPKYLFRKEGQNVTLSCEQNLNHDAMYWYRQDPGQGLRLIYYSQIVNDFQKGDIAEGYSVSREKKESFPLTVTSAQKNPTAFYLCASQPRTSRNTGELFFGEGSRLTVL.

The CDR3 spells CATQKRTGYNEQFF. V is TRBV11-2 and J is TRBJ2-1; TCRdb's assignment of TRBD2 cannot be checked, as there is no DNA. CDR1 and CDR2 (germline): SGHAT, FQNNGV. There are 14 residues in the CDR3.

This chain uses TRBV19 with TRBJ2-5; TCRdb's D call of TRBD1 is untestable without DNA. The CDR3 is made up of 14 amino acids. The germline V gene has CDR1 LNHDA and CDR2 SQIVND (reference sequence). The CDR3 region is CASQGRGIEETQYF.

This chain connects TRBV6-1 to TRBJ1-2; TCRdb's D gene call, TRBD1, goes unchecked for lack of DNA. Germline CDR1 MNHNS, CDR2 SASEGT. This CDR3 is 16 amino acids long. CDR3 in amino acids: CATLRRGQEQNYGYTF.

J is TRBJ1-6 and V is TRBV18; TCRdb's assignment of TRBD1 cannot be checked, as there is no DNA. The CDR3 is 14 amino acids. Germline V gene sequence: CDR1 KGHSH, CDR2 LQKENI. CDR3: CASSTGQGSSPLHF.

The chain recombines TRBV20-1 with TRBJ1-2; TCRdb returns TRBD1, unconfirmable since there is no DNA. Germline CDR1 reads DFQATT; CDR2 reads SNEGSKA (reference sequence). There are 14 residues in the CDR3. The CDR3 here is CSASTGEYFYGYTF.

The gene calls are TRBV24-1 and TRBJ2-5; the TRBD1 assignment by TCRdb is unverifiable without DNA. This CDR3 has 11 residues. CDR1 is KGHDR, CDR2 SFDVKD, per germline. CDR3 loop: CATADRGTQYF.

The chain links TRBV20-1 to TRBJ2-3; TCRdb's D gene call, TRBD2, goes unchecked for lack of DNA. The CDR3 has 15 residues. The germline V gene encodes CDR1 DFQATT and CDR2 SNEGSKA (reference sequence). The CDR3 loop reads CSARAASGGPDTQYF.

This chain connects TRBV5-1 to TRBJ2-1. Germline values: CDR1 SGHRS, CDR2 YFSETQ. There are 15 residues in the CDR3. The CDR3 loop reads CASSLQGYPYNEQFF.

The V and J genes are TRBV6-1 and TRBJ2-7; the D gene TCRdb calls, TRBD2, cannot be checked with no DNA. The CDR3 spans 15 residues. CDR1 is MNHNS and CDR2 is SASEGT in the germline V gene. CDR3 in amino acids: CASSVGIAFSYEQYF.

The rearrangement links TRBV6-5 to TRBJ2-7. This CDR3 region has 15 residues. Germline V gene lookup returns CDR1 MNHEY and CDR2 SVGAGI. CDR3 sequence reads: CASSYSAGTLHEQYF.

The rearrangement joins TRBV7-9 to TRBJ1-5. The CDR3 has 14 amino acids. Germline CDR1 and CDR2: SEHNR and FQNEAQ (reference sequence). CDR3 in amino acids: CASSLDSAGQPQHF.

This chain joins TRBV28 and TRBJ2-7; as DNA is missing, the TRBD1 call by TCRdb cannot be tested. Looked up from germline, CDR1 is MDHEN and CDR2 is SYDVKM. CDR3 length: 13 amino acids. The chain's CDR3 is CASNSQGPYEQYF.

This chain joins TRBV18 and TRBJ1-6; TCRdb's D call of TRBD1 is untestable without DNA. Germline CDR1 is KGHSH and CDR2 is LQKENI. This CDR3 contains 15 residues. The CDR3: CASSKSGRENSPLHF.

The CDR3 region is CATSRDNFEGRLRVEQYF. The rearrangement joins TRBV15 to TRBJ2-7; TCRdb outputs TRBD2, but without DNA this stays unchecked. The CDR3 runs to 18 residues. Germline loops: CDR1 LNHNV, CDR2 YYDKDF (reference sequence).

V gene TRBV3-1 combines with J gene TRBJ2-3; the TRBD2 assignment by TCRdb is unverifiable without DNA. CDR1 and CDR2 from the germline V gene are LGHDT and YNNKEL (reference sequence). The CDR3 extends over 15 amino acids. CDR3 region: CASSDSGGYTDTQYF.

This rearrangement joins TRBV28 to TRBJ1-1. The CDR3 extends over 13 amino acids. The germline gives CDR1 MDHEN, CDR2 SYDVKM. CDR3: CASSLNSVTEAFF.

J is TRBJ1-6 and V is TRBV6-1; as DNA is missing, the TRBD1 call by TCRdb cannot be tested. The CDR3 is 15 amino acids. Germline V gene lookup returns CDR1 MNHNS and CDR2 SASEGT. CDR3 region: CASNPGRIGNSPLHF.

This sequence joins TRBV12-3 or TRBV12-4 and TRBJ2-6; TCRdb's assignment of TRBD2 cannot be checked, as there is no DNA. This CDR3 spans 17 amino acids. The CDR3 sequence is CASTWDLRGSGANVLTF.

The gene calls are TRBV6-1 and TRBJ2-3; TCRdb calls TRBD1, which cannot be checked without DNA. This CDR3 comprises 15 residues. The germline gives CDR1 MNHNS, CDR2 SASEGT. The CDR3: CASSDRVSSTDTQYF.

The V call is TRBV19, the J call TRBJ2-3; as DNA is missing, the TRBD2 call by TCRdb cannot be tested. The CDR3 has 14 residues. Looked up from germline, CDR1 is LNHDA and CDR2 is SQIVND (reference sequence). This CDR3 is CASSSTSRGPTQYF.

V and J are TRBV6-1 and TRBJ2-3; TCRdb's D gene call, TRBD1, goes unchecked for lack of DNA. This CDR3 has 15 amino acids. The germline V gene encodes CDR1 MNHNS and CDR2 SASEGT. CDR3 sequence: CASSPQGDSTDTQYF.